The 25 T cell receptor beta chains below all came from one sample that was sequenced in a study of PD-1 blockade in classical Hodgkin lymphoma (dated by TCRdb to about 2020). The method behind the library was the immunoSEQ multiplex PCR assay. TCRdb's version of the immuneACCESS table is confined to in-frame rearrangements and falls short of the full clone set. An unresolved V gene accounts for under half of the shortfall where checked; the remainder is of unknown origin. The sample includes approximately 27,000 clones, with more than 70% observed a single time. Of the sample, under 0.4% is held by the ten largest clones. The time point label, read with the paper, signifies: newly diagnosed, previously untreated cHL patient sample. A Miltenyi CD4+ T cell isolation kit was used for magnetic negative selection to purify CD4+ T cells from thawed PBMCs. Sequencing was performed on CD4+ T cells from blood. Source of these receptors: a human donor with classical Hodgkin lymphoma.

The chain uses TRBV6-5 and TRBJ1-6, with a tentative D call TRBD1 (5 bases). CDR1 and CDR2 (germline): MNHEY, SVGAGI. The CDR3 extends over 16 amino acids. V gave up 3 bases and J gave up 7 bases, with 16 bases separating them. CDR3 nucleotide sequence: TGTGCCAGCAGTTATTCCTCCGGGGCAGTAAATTCACCCCTCCACTTT. Translating gives CASSYSSGAVNSPLHF.

The chain employs TRBV6-4 and TRBJ2-1; D is ambiguous. Germline V CDR1 and CDR2: MRHNA, SNTAGT. The CDR3 has 13 residues. The V and J ends lost 3 bases and 4 bases respectively, with 7 bases between them. Here the CDR3 DNA reads TGTGCCAGCAGTGAAGGACCTTACAATGAGCAGTTCTTC. This encodes CASSEGPYNEQFF.

A single count supports this clone. The chain employs TRBV5-1 and TRBJ2-3, with 9 bases that match TRBD2. The V and J ends lost 0 bases and 4 bases, in that order; junction bases with no gene match: 6. The CDR3 extends over 16 amino acids. Germline lookup yields CDR1 SGHRS and CDR2 YFSETQ. The CDR3, as DNA: TGCGCCAGCAGCTTGGAGGGTAGCGGGAGTCCAGATACGCAGTATTTT. Amino acid sequence: CASSLEGSGSPDTQYF.

This sequence joins TRBV6-1 and TRBJ1-2, with 9 bases fitting TRBD1. Germline CDR1 and CDR2: MNHNS and SASEGT. There are 17 residues in the CDR3. Germline trimming cut 3 bases from V and 4 bases from J; bases unmatched to any gene: 12. CDR3 amino acids: CASSDSPGQGAIYGYTF. As DNA, the CDR3 is TGTGCCAGCAGTGATTCCCCGGGACAGGGAGCGATCTATGGCTACACCTTC.

The rearrangement joins TRBV19 to TRBJ2-7, with TRBD2 identical over 7 bases. Germline lookup yields CDR1 LNHDA and CDR2 SQIVND (reference sequence). Trimming at V came to 5 bases and at J to 2 bases, leaving 3 bases not matched to a gene. The length of the CDR3 is 13 residues. The CDR3 bases are TGTGCCAGTAGTCTAGGGACTACCTACGAGCAGTACTTC. This sequence encodes CASSLGTTYEQYF.

The chain couples TRBV5-1 to TRBJ2-1, with a weak D call TRBD1 (7 bases). V lost 6 bases to trimming and J lost 0 bases, with 16 bases between them. The CDR3 runs to 16 residues. Germline loops: CDR1 SGHRS, CDR2 YFSETQ. CDR3 in DNA: TGCGCCAGCACCAGGGGGGCTCGGGGCTCCTACAATGAGCAGTTCTTC. This gives the protein CASTRGARGSYNEQFF.

The chain combines TRBV5-1 with TRBJ2-2, with TRBD2 identical over 14 bases. This CDR3 is 19 amino acids long. Germline CDR1 reads SGHRS; CDR2 reads YFSETQ. Trimming removed 4 bases from V and 4 bases from J; junction bases left unmatched: 12. Here the CDR3 DNA reads TGCGCCAGCAGCCTAATGGGGACTAGCGGGAGAAGGGGCACCGGGGAGCTGTTTTTT. Protein product: CASSLMGTSGRRGTGELFF.

The chain recombines TRBV27 with TRBJ1-2, with D unclear. The CDR3 is 12 amino acids. Germline CDR1 is MNHEY and CDR2 is SMNVEV (reference sequence). The V gene lost 3 bases and the J gene lost 5 bases, with 7 bases spanning the gap. DNA of the CDR3: TGTGCCAGCAGTTTCAAAGGGTATGGCTACACCTTC. This translates into CASSFKGYGYTF.

The CDR3 DNA follows: TGTGCCAGCAGCTTTTGGGGGCGGCAGCACTATGGCTACACCTTC. It yields the protein CASSFWGRQHYGYTF. The J gene is TRBJ1-2, the V gene TRBV7-9; D perhaps matches TRBD1 (6 bases). This CDR3 region has 15 residues. Germline CDR1 and CDR2: SEHNR and FQNEAQ (reference sequence). V dropped 3 bases and J dropped 3 bases, with 14 bases sitting between them.

This sequence joins TRBV4-3 and TRBJ2-3; 9 nucleotides line up with TRBD2. J lost 6 bases, V lost 1 base, and 14 bases had no gene match. The CDR3 spans 18 residues. The germline V gene encodes CDR1 LGHNA and CDR2 YSLEER. Written as DNA, the CDR3 is TGCGCCAGCAGCCAAGCCAAGCTAGCGGGATTCAGGGGTGATACGCAGTATTTT. Translated, it gives CASSQAKLAGFRGDTQYF.

This clone was seen a handful of times. The chain employs TRBV6-6 and TRBJ2-1; TRBD2 matches 10 bases. Germline V CDR1 and CDR2: MNHNY, SVGAGI (reference sequence). The trim removed 6 bases at V and 9 bases at J, leaving 5 bases unmatched. The CDR3 extends over 13 amino acids. DNA of the CDR3: TGTGCCAGCAGGTTAGCGGGAGGCGGTGAGCAGTTCTTC. The encoded protein is CASRLAGGGEQFF.

The V call is TRBV28, the J call TRBJ1-5, with D perhaps matching TRBD1 (5 bases). CDR1 and CDR2 (germline): MDHEN, SYDVKM. This CDR3 is built from 19 residues. Trimming pared 5 bases from V and 0 bases from J, leaving 23 bases between. In DNA, the CDR3 is TGTGCCAGCAGTCCCCCAGGTGCGGTGGGACCTATTAGCAATCAGCCCCAGCATTTT. It is translated as CASSPPGAVGPISNQPQHF.

This clone turned up a few times. J is TRBJ1-5 and V is TRBV7-2; D gene uncertain. Trimming shortened V by 4 bases and J by 8 bases, and 12 bases separated the two germline ends. This CDR3 is built from 13 residues. Germline V gene sequence: CDR1 SGHTA, CDR2 FQGNSA. The CDR3 nucleotides are TGTGCCAGCAGCTCCCTCCCAAGGGAGCCCCAGCATTTT. Amino acids: CASSSLPREPQHF.

The chain uses TRBV7-2 and TRBJ2-1; D perhaps matches TRBD1 (6 bases). The V gene's germline CDR1 is SGHTA and CDR2 FQGNSA. V lost 2 bases, J lost 4 bases, and 6 bases lay in between. The CDR3 has 13 residues. CDR3 sequence reads: CASSLQGYNEQFF. The CDR3 nucleotides are TGTGCCAGCAGCTTACAGGGGTACAATGAGCAGTTCTTC.

The chain recombines TRBV30 with TRBJ1-2; D gene ambiguous. V was pared by 0 bases and J by 10 bases, with 9 bases between. CDR1 and CDR2 from the germline V gene are GTSNPN and SVGIG (reference sequence). This CDR3 has 11 amino acids. The DNA of the CDR3 is TGTGCCTGGAGTGTGGGCGGATCCTACACCTTC. It codes for CAWSVGGSYTF.

This clone turned up a few times. This chain uses TRBV11-2 with TRBJ2-5; TRBD1 is a possible D gene (5 bases). The V gene's germline CDR1 is SGHAT and CDR2 FQNNGV. V shed 3 bases and J shed 2 bases, with 13 bases lying between them. The length of the CDR3 is 15 residues. The CDR3: CASSFSTEIQETQYF. CDR3 coding DNA: TGTGCCAGCAGCTTTTCGACAGAAATACAAGAGACCCAGTACTTC. The full variable domain, its missing parts supplied by reference TRBV11-2 and TRBJ2-5, is EAGVAQSPRYKIIEKRQSVAFWCNPISGHATLYWYQQILGQGPKLLIQFQNNGVVDDSQLPKDRFSAERLKGVDSTLKIQPAKLEDSAVYLCASSFSTEIQETQYFGPGTRLLVL.

J is TRBJ1-5 and V is TRBV19; no reliable D call. Germline CDR1 reads LNHDA; CDR2 reads SQIVND (reference sequence). V lost 3 bases, J lost 5 bases, and 5 bases lay in between. The CDR3 loop spans 12 amino acids. The CDR3 reads CASSMGYQPQHF. Here the CDR3 DNA reads TGTGCCAGTAGTATGGGGTATCAGCCCCAGCATTTT.

The V gene is TRBV28, the J gene TRBJ1-2; D not resolved. Trimming left V 3 bases short and J 4 bases short, with 6 bases between. This CDR3 has 12 residues. Germline-derived CDR1 and CDR2 are MDHEN and SYDVKM. The CDR3 coding sequence is TGTGCCAGCAGTTTGGGAGTCTATGGCTACACCTTC. Amino acids: CASSLGVYGYTF.

V gene TRBV15 combines with J gene TRBJ2-5, with a weak D call TRBD2 (5 bases). The ends were cut back, 0 bases at V and 1 base at J, with 9 bases in the middle. Germline CDR1 and CDR2: LNHNV and YYDKDF (reference sequence). CDR3 length equals 15 residues. CDR3 DNA: TGTGCCACCAGCAGAGATTTGGGGAGCCAAGAGACCCAGTACTTC. Translating gives CATSRDLGSQETQYF.

CDR3 region: CASSAGPASTDTQYF. CDR3 DNA: TGTGCCAGCAGCGCGGGACCGGCTAGCACAGATACGCAGTATTTT. J is TRBJ2-3 and V is TRBV7-2; perhaps TRBD2 as D (6 bases). The germline V and J ends were trimmed by 5 bases and 0 bases, with 12 bases remaining between them. This CDR3 contains 15 residues. The germline V gene has CDR1 SGHTA and CDR2 FQGNSA.

The chain carries TRBV7-2 and TRBJ2-7, with D perhaps TRBD1 or TRBD2 (5 bases each). CDR1 is SGHTA and CDR2 is FQGNSA in the germline V gene. V was clipped by 5 bases and J by 1 base, with 15 bases between them. The CDR3 extends over 15 amino acids. CDR3 nucleotides: TGTGCCAGCAGCACCGAGGGGATCGTATCCTACGAGCAGTACTTC. It translates to CASSTEGIVSYEQYF.

Written as DNA, the CDR3 is TGTGCCAGCTCAAAAGGACAGGGTATGGAGACCCAGTACTTC. It codes for CASSKGQGMETQYF. This chain links TRBV18 with TRBJ2-5, with 8 positions matching TRBD1. The CDR3 extends over 14 amino acids. The V gene end was trimmed by 5 bases and the J gene end by 5 bases; junction bases not matched to a gene: 7. Germline V gene sequence: CDR1 KGHSH, CDR2 LQKENI.

V and J are TRBV5-4 and TRBJ2-2; 13 bases are shared with TRBD2. The CDR3 is 16 residues long. The trim removed 5 bases at V and 7 bases at J, leaving 8 bases unmatched. Germline values: CDR1 SGHNT, CDR2 YYREEE (reference sequence). CDR3 bases: TGTGCCAGCAGTAGACCGGGACTAGCGGGATTCGGGGAGCTGTTTTTT. Amino acid sequence: CASSRPGLAGFGELFF.

This chain links TRBV18 with TRBJ2-2; possibly TRBD2 for D (5 bases). The CDR3 length is 14 residues. The V gene lost 2 bases and the J gene lost 2 bases, with 6 bases spanning the gap. Germline CDR1 and CDR2: KGHSH and LQKENI. In DNA form, the CDR3 reads TGTGCCAGCTCACCAGGACTTAACACCGGGGAGCTGTTTTTT. Its translation: CASSPGLNTGELFF.

The V gene is TRBV6-4, the J gene TRBJ2-3, with 13 nucleotides matching TRBD2. The CDR3 covers 15 residues. Germline assignment: CDR1 MRHNA and CDR2 SNTAGT. V lost 3 bases to trimming and J lost 7 bases; unmatched junction nucleotides: 4. CDR3 coding DNA: TGTGCCAGCAGTGAGGGGACTAGCGGGGTTAATACGCAGTATTTT. It encodes CASSEGTSGVNTQYF.